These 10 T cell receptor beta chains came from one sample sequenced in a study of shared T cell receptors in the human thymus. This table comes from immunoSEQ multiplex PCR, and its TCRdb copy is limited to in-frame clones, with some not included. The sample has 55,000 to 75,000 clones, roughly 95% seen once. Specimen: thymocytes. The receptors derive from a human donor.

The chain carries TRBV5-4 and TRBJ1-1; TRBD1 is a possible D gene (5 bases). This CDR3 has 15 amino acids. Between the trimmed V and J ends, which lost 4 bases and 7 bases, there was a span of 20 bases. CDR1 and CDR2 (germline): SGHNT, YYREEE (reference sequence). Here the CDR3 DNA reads TGTGCCAGCAGCCCTGGGCTCGGGGGTATAGGTGAAGCTTTCTTT. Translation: CASSPGLGGIGEAFF.

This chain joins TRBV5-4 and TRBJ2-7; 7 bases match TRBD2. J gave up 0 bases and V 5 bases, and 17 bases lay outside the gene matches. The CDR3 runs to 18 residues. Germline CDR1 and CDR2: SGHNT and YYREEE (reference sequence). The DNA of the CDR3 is TGTGCCAGCAGTAAGCTTGATTCCCCCCGGGGGGACTCCTACGAGCAGTACTTC. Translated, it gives CASSKLDSPRGDSYEQYF.

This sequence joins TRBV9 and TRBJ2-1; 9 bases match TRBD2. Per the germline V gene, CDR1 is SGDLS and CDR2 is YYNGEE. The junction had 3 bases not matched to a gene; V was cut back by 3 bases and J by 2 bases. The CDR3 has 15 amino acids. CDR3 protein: CASSGSGGTYNEQFF. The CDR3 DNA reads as TGTGCCAGCAGCGGAAGCGGGGGGACCTACAATGAGCAGTTCTTC. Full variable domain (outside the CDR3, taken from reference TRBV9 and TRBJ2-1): DSGVTQTPKHLITATGQRVTLRCSPRSGDLSVYWYQQSLDQGLQFLIQYYNGEERAKGNILERFSAQQFPDLHSELNLSSLELGDSALYFCASSGSGGTYNEQFFGPGTRLTVL.

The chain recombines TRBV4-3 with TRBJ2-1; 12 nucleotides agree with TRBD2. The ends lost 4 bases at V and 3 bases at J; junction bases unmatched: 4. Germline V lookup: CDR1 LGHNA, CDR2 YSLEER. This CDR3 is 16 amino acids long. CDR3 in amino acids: CASSPSGGADYNEQFF. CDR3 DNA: TGCGCCAGCAGCCCTAGCGGGGGGGCGGACTACAATGAGCAGTTCTTC.

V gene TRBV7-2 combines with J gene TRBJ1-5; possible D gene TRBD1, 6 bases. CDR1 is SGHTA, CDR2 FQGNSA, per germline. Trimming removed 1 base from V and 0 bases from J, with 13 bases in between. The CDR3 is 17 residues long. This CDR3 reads CASSLVGGPYSNQPQHF. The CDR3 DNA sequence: TGTGCCAGCAGCTTAGTTGGGGGGCCGTATAGCAATCAGCCCCAGCATTTT. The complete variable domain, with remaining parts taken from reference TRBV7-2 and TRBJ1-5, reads GAGVSQSPSNKVTEKGKDVELRCDPISGHTALYWYRQSLGQGLEFLIYFQGNSAPDKSGLPSDRFSAERTGGSVSTLTIQRTQQEDSAVYLCASSLVGGPYSNQPQHFGDGTRLSIL.

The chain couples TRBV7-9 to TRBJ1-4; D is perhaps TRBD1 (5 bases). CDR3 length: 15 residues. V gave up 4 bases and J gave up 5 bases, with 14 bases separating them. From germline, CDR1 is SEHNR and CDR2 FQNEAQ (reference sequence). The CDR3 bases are TGTGCCAGCAGCTCCTTCCGGGACCCAAATGAAAAACTGTTTTTT. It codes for CASSSFRDPNEKLFF.

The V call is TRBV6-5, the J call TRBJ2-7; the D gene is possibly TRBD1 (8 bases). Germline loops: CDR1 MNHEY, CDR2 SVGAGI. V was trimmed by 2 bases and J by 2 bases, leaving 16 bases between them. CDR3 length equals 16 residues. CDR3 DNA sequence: TGTGCCAGCAGTTACGGGAGGGACAGGCTGGCCTACGAGCAGTACTTC. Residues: CASSYGRDRLAYEQYF.

The CDR3 DNA sequence: TGTGCCAGCAGCCCGCGCGAATTACACCCCAACGAGCAGTACTTC. Its protein product is CASSPRELHPNEQYF. This chain joins TRBV7-6 and TRBJ2-7, with D uncertain. This CDR3 spans 15 amino acids. Trimming shortened V by 5 bases and J by 5 bases, and 19 bases separated the two germline ends. Germline CDR1 SGHVS, CDR2 FNYEAQ.

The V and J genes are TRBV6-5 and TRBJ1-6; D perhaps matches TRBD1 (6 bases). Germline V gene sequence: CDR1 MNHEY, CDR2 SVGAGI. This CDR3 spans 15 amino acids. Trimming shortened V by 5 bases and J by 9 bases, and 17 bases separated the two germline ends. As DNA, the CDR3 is TGTGCCAGCAGTCTATTACCGGGACACCCTTCACCCCTCCACTTT. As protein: CASSLLPGHPSPLHF.

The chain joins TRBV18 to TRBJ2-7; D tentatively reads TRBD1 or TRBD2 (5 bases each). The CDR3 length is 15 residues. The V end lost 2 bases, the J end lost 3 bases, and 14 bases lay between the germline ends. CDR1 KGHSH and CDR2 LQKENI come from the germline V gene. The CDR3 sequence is CASSPSEGFVYEQYF. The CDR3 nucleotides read TGTGCCAGCTCACCAAGTGAGGGGTTCGTCTACGAGCAGTACTTC.